Detailed here is one TCR beta chain. There are a few counts of this clone. Its antigen is currently not known. No base-level quality is on record; no much larger clone is a single base apart. This specimen belongs to a study of cytomegalovirus exposure and HLA in healthy donors (TCRdb year 2017). Concerning the study at large: An earlier analysis of some 600 of the donors reported 276 Gb of sequence data and about 120 million unique TCR beta sequences obtained from around 190 million T cells. Around 330 gigabases of sequencing data and tens of millions of unique TCR sequences made up an early release that covered over 550 HLA-typed donors. Among 398 genotyped donors of the cohort, an average of about 240,000 unique TCR beta nucleotide sequences were sequenced per donor, roughly 20% of them non-productive. The later analysis used no new phenotypic data to find candidate immune exposures, relying instead on TCR beta sequences and their occurrence across donors. To decide whether each TCR beta V gene segment behaved as functional or pseudogenic, an earlier analysis of several hundred of the donors relied on high-throughput TCR beta sequencing. The aim of the study was to test whether cataloging public T cell receptors could identify signatures of past pathogen exposure. Of the 300 to 500 genotyped donors, over 80% were placed in the genetic ancestry cluster associated with self-reported Caucasian donors. A separate validation cohort of roughly 130 different subjects was used in addition to the approximately 700-subject first cohort. Typing coverage varied by locus: roughly 620-640 donors for A, B, C, DRB1 and DQB1; roughly 510 for DQA1; over 600 for DPA1; 400 to 480 for DPB1. In a later genetic analysis, genome-wide SNP genotypes for about 65% of the roughly 670 donors were used, and that subset was treated as a discovery cohort. All discovery cohort repertoires had been generated on a single sequencing platform. A later analysis re-examined previously published TCR beta repertoires from more than 550 donors and added high-resolution HLA genotyping to investigate patterns of TCR occurrence. Because of strong linkage in the cohort, roughly five DR-DQ haplotypes were treated as single units for association and clustering. Using immunosequencing, the study profiled T cell repertoires from approximately 700 subjects and related those repertoires to cytomegalovirus serostatus. To predict cytomegalovirus infection status, the study combined high-throughput TCR immunosequencing, statistical association of individual TCRs with disease status, and machine learning. Donor age, sex, ethnicity and CMV serostatus were collected together with the repertoire data. Both class I and class II loci were covered by HLA typing, at four-digit resolution.

Libraries came from the immunoSEQ multiplex PCR assay. A mixture of 60 forward primers for TCR Vbeta segments and 13 reverse primers for TCR Jbeta segments was used in the multiplex PCR. Amplification of the CDR3 region of rearranged TCR beta genes was performed with a multiplex PCR assay on genomic DNA. The amplified TCR beta libraries were sequenced on the Illumina HiSeq System as 87-base-pair reads. On the authors' methods: Across the 640 or so repertoires, a later analysis counted roughly 84 million unique TCR beta chains, some 11 million of which were shared by at least two donors. Raw reads were error-corrected and collapsed into unique sequences by a nearest-neighbor algorithm in which closely related sequences were merged to remove PCR and sequencing errors. Alignment of CDR3 sequences to IMGT reference sequences was used to assign V, D and J gene segments. For a sequence to be retained, at least a six-nucleotide match to both a V gene segment and a J gene segment was required. A rearrangement was called productive if the CDR3 had no stop codons and remained in frame with V and J, and every other rearrangement was called non-productive. CDR3 was defined according to IMGT convention as the region running from the second conserved V-encoded cysteine to the conserved J-encoded phenylalanine. Sequences without an unambiguous match to a single V gene segment were excluded from the earlier analysis of approximately 560 of the donors. An earlier analysis of 500 to 600 of the donors classified V segments as functional when productive rearrangements were above 56.7% and as segregating when the standard deviation between donors was above 5%. To diagnose cytomegalovirus status from the catalog of TCR beta chain sequences, a statistical classification framework was built. A later analysis assigned V and J genes by comparing TCR nucleotide sequences with IMGT/GENE-DB human TR gene sequences. A later analysis assigned CDR3 sequences and most-parsimonious VDJ recombination scenarios with the TCRdist pipeline. A later analysis defined each TCR beta chain by its CDR3 amino acid sequence plus V-gene family, and excluded reads lacking a unique V-gene family. As a way to deal with suspected cross-contamination and a sequencing artifact, a later analysis dropped roughly 620 nucleotide sequences that were highly shared and had low generation probability. For each public chain, a later analysis derived a clonal expansion index from normalized ranks of inferred template counts within each repertoire. Generation probabilities in a later analysis came from a VDJ recombination model fitted to out-of-frame rearrangements, and those results were checked against IGoR. In a later analysis, TCR-TCR, TCR-HLA and TCR-CMV co-occurrence was scored with hypergeometric tests, and a repertoire-size bias correction was applied to TCR pairs. In a later analysis, false discovery rates were estimated by permuting HLA or CMV assignments 20 times. In a later analysis, co-occurring TCRs were grouped using DBSCAN, with TCRdist sequence similarity added in when clustering inside HLA-allele-positive subsets. For co-occurrence clustering, repertoires with fewer than 30,000 or more than 120,000 public chains were excluded, along with four to six repertoires with anomalous nucleotide sharing. TCRdb's version of the immuneACCESS table is confined to in-frame rearrangements and falls short of the full clone set. An unresolved V gene accounts for under half of the shortfall where checked; the remainder is of unknown origin. V and J calls and clone size are given by that table; D and trimming were obtained from the DNA. The sample profile shows some 140,000 clones; about four fifths of them were found once. Clones ranked in the top ten supply 3.1% of the sample.

The paper's findings and limits, for the study overall: A later analysis found that HLA-associated TCR beta chains were more clonally expanded and had lower generation probabilities than equally common non-associated chains. Compared with the roughly 670-donor mean, donors in an Asian-associated ancestry cluster had fewer N-insertions in productive TCRs, according to a later genetic analysis. Specific HLA alleles were associated with some 15,000 TCR beta sequences at a false discovery rate of 0.05 in a later analysis. In an earlier analysis of around 600 of the donors, most TCR beta V segments appeared in productive rearrangements about 87% or about 30% of the time, broadly matching IMGT annotations. Correlated functional status among segregating V segments might reflect linkage disequilibrium, but an unknown experimental factor could not be ruled out. Because HLA typing was missing for some donors at each locus, association tests included only the typed subset. Some IMGT-functional V segments, including TRBV6-2 and TRBV6-3, could not be distinguished by the 87-base-pair reads and were therefore excluded. The authors suggested that the approach could potentially be generalized to other disease states and immunological phenotypes. This cohort had only TCR beta chains sequenced, and the lack of alpha or paired-chain data limited which features could be detected. A further reported finding was that TCR beta sequences accurately predicted the HLA-A and HLA-B alleles for most subjects in the first cohort. Most TCR sequences were seen in very few donors, while some public TCRs were found in many individuals. In a later genetic analysis, a missense DCLRE1C variant was associated with V-gene and J-gene trimming of TCR beta chains, and the association was replicated in an independent cohort. A cluster of highly shared sequence variants was judged likely to be a technical artifact of the sequencing pipeline. Because counts were too low, seventeen rarely observed V segments, including chromosome 9 orphons, were excluded from the earlier analysis of fewer than 650 of the donors. The study listed 150 to 200 TCR beta chains as associated with cytomegalovirus. CMV serostatus was the only immune exposure information available for the cohort. In vitro tests confirmed that a few of the cytomegalovirus-associated TCR beta chains recognize cytomegalovirus antigens. Strong co-occurrence of HLA alleles, especially DR and DQ, made assigning TCR associations to individual alleles difficult. In a later analysis, most CMV-associated TCR beta chains were found to appear HLA-restricted, with HLA associations seemingly driven largely by CMV exposure. In a later analysis, several top co-occurrence clusters were reported to appear linked to parvovirus B19, influenza, CMV and Epstein-Barr virus. The presence/absence analyses assumed that sequencing depth was roughly uniform across donors, and that assumption may not be true. In both the original and validation cohorts, the classifier was reported to diagnose cytomegalovirus status with high specificity and sensitivity. In a later analysis, the rate of TCR association differed among HLA loci, with DRB1 alleles having the most associated TCRs and HLA-C alleles having the fewest.

The cohort consisted of approximately 690 healthy bone marrow donors. Cohort members were all nominally healthy when sampled, although unrecorded immune exposures were likely present. The donor was CMV seronegative and was included in the group of around 320 seronegative cohort members. Every donor gave a peripheral blood sample, and the peripheral blood mononuclear cells from that sample were used for TCR beta sequencing. Genomic DNA was extracted from the blood cell samples with the Qiagen DNeasy Blood Extraction Kit. The germline V gene provides CDR1 SGHTA and CDR2 FQGNSA. From V the trimming removes 4 bases and from J it removes 0 bases, while the gene matches leave 5 bases of the junction unaccounted for. CDR3 length: 15 amino acids, cysteine to phenylalanine. CDR3 DNA is the only sequence kept; it has 45 bases, read in frame from the first base.

The chain couples TRBV7-2 to TRBJ1-1, with 7 bases matching TRBD1. The sample comprised PBMCs. The receptor's source is a female donor in good health and CMV-seronegative. The CDR3 here reads CASSSTGTLNTEAFF. In nucleotide form, the sequence is TGTGCCAGCAGCTCGACAGGGACCTTGAACACTGAAGCTTTCTTT.